Each of the 5 T cell receptor beta chains below was sequenced from the same sample in a study of T cell responses to AZD1222 COVID-19 vaccine. Clones were sequenced by immunoSEQ multiplex PCR, and TCRdb holds only the in-frame ones, with some missing. The data contain fewer than 50,000 clones, 80% of them seen just once; the ten biggest clones take up roughly 20%. The starting material was peripheral blood, obtained 28 days after the second dose of the MenACWY control vaccine. All receptors derive from an adult who received the MenACWY meningococcal vaccine as a control.

This chain connects TRBV9 to TRBJ2-6; D unclear. Trimming shortened V by 0 bases and J by 0 bases, and 4 bases separated the two germline ends. In germline, CDR1 is SGDLS, CDR2 YYNGEE. CDR3 size: 15 residues. The CDR3 sequence is CASSVEDSGANVLTF. The DNA for the CDR3 is TGTGCCAGCAGCGTAGAAGACTCTGGGGCCAACGTCCTGACTTTC.

J is TRBJ1-4 and V is TRBV25-1; D might be TRBD1 (5 bases). Germline CDR1 is MGHDK and CDR2 is SYGVNS. V lost 3 bases and J lost 2, with 10 bases in between. This CDR3 is built from 15 residues. The CDR3 DNA follows: TGTGCCAGCAGTGACCCAGGGCGGACTAATGAAAAACTGTTTTTT. This translates into CASSDPGRTNEKLFF.

The chain has TRBV3-1 (or the pseudogene TRBV3-2) and TRBJ2-3; D perhaps matches TRBD1 (6 bases). Trimming removed 6 bases at V and 4 bases at J, with 23 bases between. This CDR3 has 17 residues. Germline loops: CDR1 LGHDT, CDR2 YNNKEL (reference sequence). In DNA, the CDR3 is TGTGCCAGCAGAACGCCCGGACAGCCAGGAGTTCCAGATACGCAGTATTTT. As protein: CASRTPGQPGVPDTQYF.

The CDR3 DNA is TGTGCCAGCAGCTTGATTCGGGAAGCTTTCTTT. Translated: CASSLIREAFF. The V and J genes are TRBV7-9 and TRBJ1-1; D gene unclear. The germline V gene has CDR1 SEHNR and CDR2 FQNEAQ (reference sequence). There are 11 residues in the CDR3. Trimming left V 3 bases short and J 8 bases short, with 7 bases between.

The chain employs TRBV5-1 and TRBJ2-3, with TRBD1 identical over 8 bases. Germline V gene sequence: CDR1 SGHRS, CDR2 YFSETQ. The CDR3 spans 15 residues. With V trimmed by 3 bases and J by 4 bases, 7 bases remained unmatched. The CDR3 spells CASSWGQVSADTQYF. The CDR3 DNA reads as TGCGCCAGCAGCTGGGGACAGGTTAGCGCAGATACGCAGTATTTT.